These T cell receptor beta chains were read from a single sample in a study of blood T cell repertoires in COVID-19. Sequenced by immunoSEQ multiplex PCR; TCRdb stores in-frame clones only, minus some. Here the sample spans under 250,000 clones, 84% being singletons. Sequencing used peripheral blood. All receptors derive from a woman aged 25 to 45 who had recovered from COVID-19. The CDR3 runs from the conserved cysteine through the conserved F or W. The order of the fields is V gene, CDR3 protein.

TRBV27 CASRSSPLGNTEAFF
TRBV6-5 CASSPLAGDEQFF
TRBV27 CASSLSKGEQFF
TRBV3-1/TRBV3-2 CASSQEGSGRVF
TRBV6-6 CASIMRGGADTEAFF
TRBV9 CASSVVGAGGNTQYF
TRBV5-1 CASSPPGLGDEQYF
TRBV6-5 CASSVDRVGNQPQHF
TRBV3-1/TRBV3-2 CASGTGSGNQPQHF
TRBV5-1 CASSLVNGANVLTF
TRBV18 CASSPLPGSGYTEAFF
TRBV19 CASSKSRGAPDTEAFF
TRBV28 CASSLGGYGTYEQYF
TRBV4-2 CASSQDWGLAYNEQFF
TRBV27 CASHDREGSYEQYF
TRBV6-5 CASRVTGFLAQTQYF
TRBV18 CASSPPGTGVNTEAFF
TRBV28 CASSDQQGNYGYTF
TRBV5-4 CASSLGLAEITDTQYF
TRBV10-1 CASSKGGATGELFF
TRBV15 CATSRDSTGYGYTF
TRBV5-1 CASSLAQGIGTDTQYF
TRBV28 CASSITGEETQYF
TRBV5-1 CASSLSGSYNEQFF
TRBV28 CASDEGANTEAFF
TRBV5-1 CASSPGTDNQPQHF
TRBV3-1/TRBV3-2 CASSQDTGNQPQHF
TRBV7-2 CASSLGPRAGSNTGELFF
TRBV21-1 CATLRQGGNQPQHF
TRBV20-1 CRAVAFLEQFF
TRBV6-5 CASRRYRGAGTQYF
TRBV30 CAWSGNSPVTEAFF
TRBV9 CASSVSLAGGSEETQYF
TRBV12-3/TRBV12-4 CASSLSGEKLFF
TRBV2 CASSESAGPGGETQYF
TRBV5-1 CASRMSSGANVLTF
TRBV7-3 CASSPSLAGGKNEQFF
TRBV29-1 CSAYRADLSRAGEGGDTQYF
TRBV28 CASKVGGDLETQYF
TRBV9 CASSVVGTAHYGYTF
TRBV18 CASSRVREDGYTF
TRBV28 CASSLGLASSYNEQFF
TRBV28 CASSLGMDRVVYGYTF
TRBV19 CASSIEVTYEQYF
TRBV7-8 CASSLRLAGGYNEQFF
TRBV6-5 CASRLRGNQPQHF
TRBV2 CASTSGDRYNSPLHF
TRBV5-1 CASSQQSTGLNTEAFF
TRBV6-5 CASSQRSSGGNTIYF
TRBV5-6 CASSLGASGSYEQYF
TRBV7-3 CASSFQGADTQYF
TRBV10-3 CAIGNRGRATEAFF
TRBV20-1 CSARAGTEAFF
TRBV5-1 CASSLSAADQETQYF